This record looks at one T cell receptor beta chain sequence and its context. The target antigen is unknown. The record originates from a study of cytomegalovirus exposure and HLA in healthy donors. Looking at the study overall: Most genotyped donors, 65% to 90% of around 370, had Caucasian-associated genetic ancestry.

The V and J ends lost 6 bases and 7 bases, in that order; junction bases with no gene match: 7. The CDR3 runs to 16 residues. CDR1 and CDR2 from the germline V gene are MNHEY and SMNVEV (reference sequence). Whole-study findings and limits: For TCR beta chains, V- and J-gene trimming was later linked to a missense DCLRE1C variant. The presence/absence work took it that sequencing depth was about the same across donors.

Vbeta (60) and Jbeta (13) primers were used in the PCR. The data were produced by immunoSEQ multiplex PCR, yet TCRdb's version contains in-frame clones alone and is incomplete. The sample yields fewer than 200,000 clones, roughly 81% seen once. The clonotype comes from a woman in her 50s in good health and CMV-seronegative. The chain recombines TRBV27 with TRBJ2-1, with 15 bases fitting TRBD2. Sequencing used PBMCs. CDR3 amino acids: CASRTLGLAGGNEQFF. The CDR3 DNA follows: TGTGCCAGCAGGACGCTGGGACTAGCGGGGGGTAATGAGCAGTTCTTC.